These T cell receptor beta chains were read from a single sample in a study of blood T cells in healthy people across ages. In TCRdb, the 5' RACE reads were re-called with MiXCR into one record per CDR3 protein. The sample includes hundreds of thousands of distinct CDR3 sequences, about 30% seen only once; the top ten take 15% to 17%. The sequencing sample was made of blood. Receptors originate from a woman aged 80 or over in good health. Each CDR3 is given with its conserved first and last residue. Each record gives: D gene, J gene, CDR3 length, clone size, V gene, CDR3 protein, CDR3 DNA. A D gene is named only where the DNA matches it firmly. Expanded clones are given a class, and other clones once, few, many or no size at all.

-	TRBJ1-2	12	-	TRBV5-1	CARSLGDYGYTF	TGCGCCCGCAGCTTGGGTGACTATGGCTACACCTTC
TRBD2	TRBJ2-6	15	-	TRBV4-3	CASSLKLGGADVLTF	TGCGCCAGTAGCCTCAAATTGGGAGGGGCCGACGTCCTGACTTTC
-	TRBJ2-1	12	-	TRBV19	CALKGSHNEQFF	TGTGCGCTGAAAGGGTCCCACAATGAGCAGTTCTTC
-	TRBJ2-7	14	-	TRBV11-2	CASTRGSQGNEQYF	TGTGCCAGCACCCGAGGGAGCCAAGGGAACGAGCAGTACTTC
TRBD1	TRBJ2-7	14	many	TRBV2	CASRVRDRDYEQYF	TGTGCCAGCAGAGTCCGGGACAGGGATTACGAGCAGTACTTC
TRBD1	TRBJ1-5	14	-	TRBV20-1	CSARGDRANQPQHF	TGCAGTGCAAGAGGGGACAGGGCAAATCAGCCCCAGCATTTT
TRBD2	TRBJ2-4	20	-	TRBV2	CASQLSLAGGQSSSKNIQYF	TGTGCCAGTCAACTCTCACTAGCGGGGGGGCAGAGCTCAAGCAAAAACATTCAGTACTTC
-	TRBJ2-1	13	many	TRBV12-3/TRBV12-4	CASSSRTVGGQFF	TGTGCCAGCAGCAGCCGGACGGTAGGGGGGCAGTTCTTC
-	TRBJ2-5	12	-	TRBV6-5	CASGRTRETQYF	TGTGCCAGCGGACGGACCCGTGAGACCCAGTACTTC
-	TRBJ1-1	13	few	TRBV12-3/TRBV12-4	CAGTKRVNTEAFF	TGTGCCGGCACCAAACGGGTGAACACTGAAGCTTTCTTT
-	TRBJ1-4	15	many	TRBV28	CASSPGLTREEKLFF	TGTGCCAGCAGTCCGGGACTCACACGAGAGGAAAAACTGTTTTTT
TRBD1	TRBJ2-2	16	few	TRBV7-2	CASSFPTGSVTGELFF	TGTGCCAGCAGCTTTCCGACAGGGTCGGTCACCGGGGAGCTGTTTTTT
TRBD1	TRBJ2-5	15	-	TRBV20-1	CSARAPTGIPETQYF	TGCAGTGCTAGAGCCCCGACAGGGATCCCAGAGACCCAGTACTTC
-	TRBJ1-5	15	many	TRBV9	CASSVDGYSNQPQHF	TGTGCCAGCAGCGTAGACGGATATAGCAATCAGCCCCAGCATTTT
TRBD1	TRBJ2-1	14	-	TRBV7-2	CASSAGGIPNEQFF	TGTGCCAGCAGCGCAGGGGGAATACCCAATGAGCAGTTCTTC
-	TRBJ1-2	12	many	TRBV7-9	CASSHPIGGYTF	TGTGCCAGCAGCCACCCCATTGGTGGCTACACCTTC
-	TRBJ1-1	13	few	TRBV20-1	CSASPDSNTEAFF	TGCAGTGCTTCCCCGGACAGCAACACTGAAGCTTTCTTT
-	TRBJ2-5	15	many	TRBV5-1	CASSLWGRLQETQYF	TGCGCCAGCAGCTTGTGGGGCAGATTGCAAGAGACCCAGTACTTC
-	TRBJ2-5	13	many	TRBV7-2	CASSPGGPKTQYF	TGTGCCAGCAGCCCCGGGGGGCCGAAGACCCAGTACTTC
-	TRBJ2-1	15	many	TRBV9	CASSVDGATYNEQFF	TGTGCCAGCAGCGTAGACGGGGCCACCTACAATGAGCAGTTCTTC
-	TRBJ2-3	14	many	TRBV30	CAWSGHSTADTQYF	TGTGCCTGGTCGGGACATTCTACGGCGGATACGCAGTATTTT
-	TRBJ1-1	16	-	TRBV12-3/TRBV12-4	CASSFVGGWGGTEAFF	TGTGCCAGCAGTTTCGTCGGGGGGTGGGGTGGCACTGAAGCTTTCTTT
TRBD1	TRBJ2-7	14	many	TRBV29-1	CSVTGQGGVREQYF	TGCAGCGTTACTGGACAGGGTGGAGTGCGCGAGCAGTACTTC
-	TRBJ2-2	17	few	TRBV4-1	CASSQDIDSGNTGELFF	TGCGCCAGCAGCCAAGATATTGACAGCGGAAACACCGGGGAGCTGTTTTTT
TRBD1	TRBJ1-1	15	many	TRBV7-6	CASTSLPGQGTEAFF	TGTGCCAGCACCTCCTTACCGGGACAGGGGACTGAAGCTTTCTTT
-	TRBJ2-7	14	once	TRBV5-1	CASSPYDDSYEQYF	TGCGCCAGCAGTCCCTACGATGACAGCTACGAGCAGTACTTC
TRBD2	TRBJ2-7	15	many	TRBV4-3	CASSRGLAVGYEQYF	TGCGCCAGCAGCAGGGGACTAGCGGTTGGATACGAGCAGTACTTC
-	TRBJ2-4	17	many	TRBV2	CASSSTSTRLAKNIQYF	TGTGCCAGCAGTTCCACCTCAACTAGACTAGCCAAAAACATTCAGTACTTC
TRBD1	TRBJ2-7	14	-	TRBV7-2	CASSRRTGEEPQYF	TGCGCCAGCAGCCGCAGGACAGGGGAAGAGCCCCAGTACTTC
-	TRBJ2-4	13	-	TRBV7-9	CASSLDGGREQYF	TGTGCCAGCAGCTTAGATGGGGGCAGGGAGCAGTACTTC
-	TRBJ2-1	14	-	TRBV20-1	CSARLGVAYNEQFF	TGCAGTGCTAGATTGGGGGTAGCCTACAATGAGCAGTTCTTC
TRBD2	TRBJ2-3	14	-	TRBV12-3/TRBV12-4	CASSQLASTDTEYF	TGTGCCAGCAGTCAACTAGCGAGCACAGATACGGAGTATTTT
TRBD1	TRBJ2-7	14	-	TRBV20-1	CSGAGAGGSYEQYF	TGCAGCGGAGCCGGGGCAGGGGGCTCCTACGAGCAGTACTTC
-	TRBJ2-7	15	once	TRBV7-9	CASSLVGLSGNEQYF	TGTGCCAGCAGCTTAGTTGGGTTATCCGGGAACGAGCAGTACTTC
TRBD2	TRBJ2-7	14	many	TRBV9	CASSQLALDYEQYF	TGTGCCAGCAGTCAACTAGCGTTAGACTACGAGCAGTACTTC
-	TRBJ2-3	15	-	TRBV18	CASSLGIKVTDTQYF	TGTGCCAGCTCTTTGGGAATCAAGGTGACAGATACGCAGTATTTT
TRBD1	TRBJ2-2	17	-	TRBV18	CASSPPVRGSNTGELFF	TGTGCCAGCTCACCACCTGTCAGGGGGTCGAACACCGGGGAGCTGTTTTTT
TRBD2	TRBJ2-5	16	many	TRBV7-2	CASSSQAGGPAETQYF	TGTGCCAGCAGCTCACAAGCGGGGGGGCCGGCGGAGACCCAGTACTTC
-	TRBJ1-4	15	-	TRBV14	CVSSLTTGWAEKLFF	TGTGTCAGCAGCCTGACAACAGGGTGGGCTGAAAAACTGTTTTTT
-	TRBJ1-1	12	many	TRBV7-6	CASSLSDTEAFF	TGTGCCAGCAGCTTATCGGACACTGAAGCTTTCTTT
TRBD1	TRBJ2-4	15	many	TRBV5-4	CASSLGGQGFNIQYF	TGTGCCAGCAGCTTGGGAGGACAGGGGTTCAACATTCAGTACTTC
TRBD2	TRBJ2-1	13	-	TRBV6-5	CASSYQRSGRAFF	TGTGCCAGCAGTTACCAGAGGAGCGGGAGGGCGTTCTTC
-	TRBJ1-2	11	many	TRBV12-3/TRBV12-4	CASTWGGRSTF	TGTGCCAGCACCTGGGGGGGAAGAAGCACCTTC
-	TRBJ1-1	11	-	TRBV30	CAWTSRGETFF	TGTGCCTGGACTTCACGGGGAGAAACTTTCTTT
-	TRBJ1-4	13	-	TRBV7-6	CASSDSEVEKLFF	TGTGCCAGTAGCGACAGTGAGGTCGAAAAACTGTTTTTT
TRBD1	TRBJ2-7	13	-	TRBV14	CASSPGTGVWQYF	TGTGCCAGCAGCCCCGGGACAGGGGTATGGCAGTACTTC
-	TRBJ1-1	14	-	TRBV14	CASSQRFGNTEAFF	TGTGCCAGCAGCCAGAGGTTCGGGAACACTGAAGCTTTCTTT
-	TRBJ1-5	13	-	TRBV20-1	CSAGGESGQPQHF	TGCAGTGCTGGCGGTGAGTCCGGTCAGCCCCAGCATTTT
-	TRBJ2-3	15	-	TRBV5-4	CASSPRGASTNTQYF	TGTGCCAGCAGCCCCCGGGGGGCCAGCACAAATACGCAGTATTTT
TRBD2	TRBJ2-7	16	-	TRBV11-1	CASSLGTSNYPYEQYF	TGTGCCAGCAGCTTAGGGACTAGCAATTATCCCTACGAGCAGTACTTC
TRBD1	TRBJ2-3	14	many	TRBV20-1	CSARGGTGGHTQYF	TGCAGTGCTAGAGGGGGGACAGGGGGTCATACGCAGTATTTT
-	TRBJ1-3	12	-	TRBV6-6	CASSYSEYTIYF	TGTGCCAGCAGTTACTCGGAGTACACCATATATTTT
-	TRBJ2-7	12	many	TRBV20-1	CSATRTSYEQYF	TGCAGTGCTACACGGACCTCCTACGAGCAGTACTTC
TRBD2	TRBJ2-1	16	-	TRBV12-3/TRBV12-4	CASSFELAGGYNEQFF	TGTGCCAGCAGTTTTGAACTAGCGGGTGGCTACAATGAGCAGTTCTTC
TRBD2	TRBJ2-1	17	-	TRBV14	CASSQKRGRGGPNEQFF	TGTGCCAGCAGCCAAAAGAGGGGGCGGGGGGGCCCCAATGAGCAGTTCTTC
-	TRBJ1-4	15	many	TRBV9	CASSAQGRLNEKLFF	TGTGCCAGCAGCGCACAGGGAAGGCTTAATGAAAAACTGTTTTTT
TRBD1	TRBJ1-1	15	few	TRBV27	CASTAGGKRDTEAFF	TGTGCCAGCACTGCAGGGGGCAAACGCGACACTGAAGCTTTCTTT
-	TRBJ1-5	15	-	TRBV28	CAQNPRRGANQPQHF	TGTGCCCAAAATCCGCGTCGAGGGGCGAATCAGCCCCAGCATTTT
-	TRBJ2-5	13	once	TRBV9	CASSVAGWETQYF	TGTGCCAGCAGCGTAGCGGGGTGGGAGACCCAGTACTTC